This T cell receptor beta chain was recorded in a study of metastatic and nonmetastatic thyroid tumors. Looking at the study overall: Across peripheral blood and tumor or nodule tissue samples taken from malignant and benign thyroid patients, the repertoires were compared with one another.

Authors' processing steps: Clinicopathological groups of papillary thyroid cancer showed CDR3 differences that were used to build a distant-metastasis classifier. TCRdb reanalyzed the PCR reads via MiXCR. The V and J calls here are based on TCRdb, not the publication. The table includes about 50,000 clones, about 4% detected once. All patients reached thyroid surgery having received no treatment beforehand. Findings and limits, study-wide: Significantly greater TCR beta diversity was reportedly found in malignant thyroid tumors than in benign nodules (in blood and tumor).

This clone was observed many times. Its antigen remains unknown. This CDR3 is built from 15 residues. Trimming cost V 0 bases and J 6 bases, with 12 bases left between them. The germline gives CDR1 WNHNN, CDR2 SYGVQD (reference sequence). The sequence derives from a female donor with papillary thyroid cancer or a benign thyroid nodule (not recorded which). Some clones in this sample may be carry-over from other donors' samples. The gene calls are TRBV10-1 and TRBJ2-1; D remains ambiguous. The sequencing input was blood. The CDR3 is CASSESQPPFNEQFF. DNA for the CDR3: TGCGCCAGCAGTGAGTCCCAGCCCCCCTTCAATGAGCAGTTCTTC.